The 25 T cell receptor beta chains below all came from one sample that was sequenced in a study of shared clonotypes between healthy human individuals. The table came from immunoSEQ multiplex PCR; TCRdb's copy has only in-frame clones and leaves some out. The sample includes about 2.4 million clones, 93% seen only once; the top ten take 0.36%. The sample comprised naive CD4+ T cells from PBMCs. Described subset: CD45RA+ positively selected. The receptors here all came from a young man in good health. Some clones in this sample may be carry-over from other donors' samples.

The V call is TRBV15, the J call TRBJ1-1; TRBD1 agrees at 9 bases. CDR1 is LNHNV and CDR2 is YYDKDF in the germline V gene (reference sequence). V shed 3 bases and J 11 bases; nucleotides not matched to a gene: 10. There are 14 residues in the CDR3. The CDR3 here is CATSRPGQGGWAFF. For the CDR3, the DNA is TGTGCCACCAGCAGGCCGGGACAGGGTGGATGGGCTTTCTTT.

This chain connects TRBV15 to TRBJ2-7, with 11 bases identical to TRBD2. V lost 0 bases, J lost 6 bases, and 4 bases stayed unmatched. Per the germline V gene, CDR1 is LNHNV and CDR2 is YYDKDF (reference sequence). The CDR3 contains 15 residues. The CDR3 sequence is CATSRDIAGGAEQYF. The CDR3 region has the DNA TGTGCCACCAGCAGAGATATAGCGGGAGGGGCCGAGCAGTACTTC. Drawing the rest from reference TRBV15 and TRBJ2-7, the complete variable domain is DAMVIQNPRYQVTQFGKPVTLSCSQTLNHNVMYWYQQKSSQAPKLLFHYYDKDFNNEADTPDNFQSRRPNTSFCFLDIRSPGLGDTAMYLCATSRDIAGGAEQYFGPGTRLTVT.

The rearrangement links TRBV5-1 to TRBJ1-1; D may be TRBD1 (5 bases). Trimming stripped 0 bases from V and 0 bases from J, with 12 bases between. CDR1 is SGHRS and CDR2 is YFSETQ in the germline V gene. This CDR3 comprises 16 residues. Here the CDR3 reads CASSLDGGTLNTEAFF. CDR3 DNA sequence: TGCGCCAGCAGCTTGGACGGGGGTACGCTGAACACTGAAGCTTTCTTT.

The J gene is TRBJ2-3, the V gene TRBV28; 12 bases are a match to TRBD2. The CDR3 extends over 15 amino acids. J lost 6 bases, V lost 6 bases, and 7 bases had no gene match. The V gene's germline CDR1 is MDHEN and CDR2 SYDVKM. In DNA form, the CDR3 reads TGTGCCAGCAGCCCGACTAGCGGGAGACCGGATACGCAGTATTTT. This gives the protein CASSPTSGRPDTQYF.

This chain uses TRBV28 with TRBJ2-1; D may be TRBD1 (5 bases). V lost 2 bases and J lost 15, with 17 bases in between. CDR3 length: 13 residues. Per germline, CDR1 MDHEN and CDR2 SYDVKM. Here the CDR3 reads CASSLQGQGGVFF. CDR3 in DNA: TGTGCCAGCAGTTTACAAGGCCAGGGTGGGGTGTTCTTC.

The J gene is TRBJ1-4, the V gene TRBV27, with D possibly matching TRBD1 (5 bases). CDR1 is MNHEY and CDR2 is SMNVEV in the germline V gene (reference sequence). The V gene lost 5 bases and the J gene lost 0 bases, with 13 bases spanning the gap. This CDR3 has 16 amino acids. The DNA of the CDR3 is TGTGCCAGCAGTCTACTCAGGGCTACAACTAATGAAAAACTGTTTTTT. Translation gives CASSLLRATTNEKLFF.

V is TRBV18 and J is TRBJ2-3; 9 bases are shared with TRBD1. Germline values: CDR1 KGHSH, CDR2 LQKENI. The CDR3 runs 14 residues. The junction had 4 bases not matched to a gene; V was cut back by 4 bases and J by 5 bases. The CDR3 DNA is TGTGCCAGCTCACTACAGGGGGCGCTAGATACGCAGTATTTT. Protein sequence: CASSLQGALDTQYF.

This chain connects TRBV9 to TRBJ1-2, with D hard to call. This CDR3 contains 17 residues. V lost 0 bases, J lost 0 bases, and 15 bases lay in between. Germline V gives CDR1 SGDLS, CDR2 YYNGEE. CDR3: CASSVAFWDKANYGYTF. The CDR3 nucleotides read TGTGCCAGCAGCGTAGCGTTTTGGGATAAAGCTAACTATGGCTACACCTTC.

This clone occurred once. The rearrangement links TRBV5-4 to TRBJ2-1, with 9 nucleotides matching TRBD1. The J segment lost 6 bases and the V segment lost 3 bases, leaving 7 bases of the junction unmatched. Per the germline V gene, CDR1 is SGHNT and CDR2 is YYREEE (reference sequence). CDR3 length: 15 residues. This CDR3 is CASSWGQGALNEQFF. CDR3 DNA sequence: TGTGCCAGCAGCTGGGGACAGGGCGCCCTCAATGAGCAGTTCTTC.

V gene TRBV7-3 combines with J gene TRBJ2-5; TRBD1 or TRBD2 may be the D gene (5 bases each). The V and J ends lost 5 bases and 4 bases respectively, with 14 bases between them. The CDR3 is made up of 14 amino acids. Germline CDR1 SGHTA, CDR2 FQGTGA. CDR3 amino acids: CASSLGLGAETQYF. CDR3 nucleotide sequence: TGTGCCAGCAGCCTCGGACTTGGGGCAGAGACCCAGTACTTC.

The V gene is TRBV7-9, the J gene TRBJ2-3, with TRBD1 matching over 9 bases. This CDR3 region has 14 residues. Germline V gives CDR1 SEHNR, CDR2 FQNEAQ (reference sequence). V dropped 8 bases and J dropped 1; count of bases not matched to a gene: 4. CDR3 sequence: CASHRDRGTDTQYF. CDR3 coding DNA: TGTGCCAGCCACCGGGACAGGGGCACAGATACGCAGTATTTT.

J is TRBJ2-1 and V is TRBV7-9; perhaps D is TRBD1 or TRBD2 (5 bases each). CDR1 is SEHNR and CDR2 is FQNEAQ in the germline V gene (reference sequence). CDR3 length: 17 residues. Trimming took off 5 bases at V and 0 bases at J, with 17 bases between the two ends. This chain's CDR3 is CASSNPRGAPSYNEQFF. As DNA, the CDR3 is TGTGCCAGCAGCAATCCCCGGGGCGCCCCCTCCTACAATGAGCAGTTCTTC.

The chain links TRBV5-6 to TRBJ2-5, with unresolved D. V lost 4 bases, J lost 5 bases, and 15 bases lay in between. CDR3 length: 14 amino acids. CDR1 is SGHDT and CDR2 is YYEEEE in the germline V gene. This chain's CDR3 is CASSKMDPWETQYF. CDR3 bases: TGTGCCAGCAGCAAGATGGACCCGTGGGAGACCCAGTACTTC.

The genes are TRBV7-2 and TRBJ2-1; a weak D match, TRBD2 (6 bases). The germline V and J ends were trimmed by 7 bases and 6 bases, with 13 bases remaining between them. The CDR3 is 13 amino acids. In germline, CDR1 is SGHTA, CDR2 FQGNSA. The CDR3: CASTLQRANEQFF. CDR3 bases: TGTGCCAGCACCCTACAGCGGGCCAATGAGCAGTTCTTC.

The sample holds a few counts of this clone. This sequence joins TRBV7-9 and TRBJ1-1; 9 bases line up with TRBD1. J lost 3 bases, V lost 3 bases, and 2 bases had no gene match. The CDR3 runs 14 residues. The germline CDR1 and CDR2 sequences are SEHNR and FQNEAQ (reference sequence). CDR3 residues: CASSLGTGHTEAFF. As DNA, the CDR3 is TGTGCCAGCAGCTTGGGGACAGGGCACACTGAAGCTTTCTTT.

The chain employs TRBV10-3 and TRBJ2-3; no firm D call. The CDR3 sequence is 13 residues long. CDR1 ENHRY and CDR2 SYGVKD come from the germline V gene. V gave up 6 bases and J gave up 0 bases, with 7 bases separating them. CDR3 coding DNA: TGTGCCATCAGAGGGTCCAGCACAGATACGCAGTATTTT. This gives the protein CAIRGSSTDTQYF.

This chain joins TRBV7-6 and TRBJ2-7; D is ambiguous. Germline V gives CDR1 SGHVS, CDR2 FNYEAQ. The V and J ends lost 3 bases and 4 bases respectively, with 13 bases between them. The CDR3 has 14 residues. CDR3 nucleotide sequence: TGTGCCAGCAGCTTGTGGGTGGTGGGGTACGAGCAGTACTTC. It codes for CASSLWVVGYEQYF.

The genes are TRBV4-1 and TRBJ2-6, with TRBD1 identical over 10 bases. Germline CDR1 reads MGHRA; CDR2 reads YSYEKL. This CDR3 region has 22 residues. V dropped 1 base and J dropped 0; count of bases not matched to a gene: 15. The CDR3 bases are TGCGCCAGCAGCCAAGTTCTTGTATGGGGACAGGGGCTCTACTCTGGGGCCAACGTCCTGACTTTC. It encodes CASSQVLVWGQGLYSGANVLTF.

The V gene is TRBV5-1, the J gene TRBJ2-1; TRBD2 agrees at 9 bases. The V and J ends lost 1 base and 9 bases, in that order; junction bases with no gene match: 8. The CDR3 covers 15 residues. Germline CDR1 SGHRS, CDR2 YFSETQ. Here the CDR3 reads CASSLMAGGPSEQFF. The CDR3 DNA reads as TGCGCCAGCAGCTTGATGGCGGGAGGGCCTAGTGAGCAGTTCTTC. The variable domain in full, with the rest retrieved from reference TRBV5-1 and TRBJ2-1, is KAGVTQTPRYLIKTRGQQVTLSCSPISGHRSVSWYQQTPGQGLQFLFEYFSETQRNKGNFPGRFSGRQFSNSRSEMNVSTLELGDSALYLCASSLMAGGPSEQFFGPGTRLTVL.

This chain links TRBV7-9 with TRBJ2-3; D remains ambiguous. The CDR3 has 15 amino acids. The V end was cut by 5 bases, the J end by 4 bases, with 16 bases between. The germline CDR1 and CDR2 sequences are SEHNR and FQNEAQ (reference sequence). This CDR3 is CASSTRELAADTQYF. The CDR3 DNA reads TGTGCCAGCAGCACCAGAGAGTTGGCTGCAGATACGCAGTATTTT.

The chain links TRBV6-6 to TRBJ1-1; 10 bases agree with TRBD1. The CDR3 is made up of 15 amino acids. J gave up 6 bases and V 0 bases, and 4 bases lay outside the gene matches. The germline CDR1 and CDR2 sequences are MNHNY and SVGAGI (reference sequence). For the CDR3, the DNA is TGTGCCAGCAGTTACTCTGGGACAGGGGCAGCTGAAGCTTTCTTT. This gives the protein CASSYSGTGAAEAFF.

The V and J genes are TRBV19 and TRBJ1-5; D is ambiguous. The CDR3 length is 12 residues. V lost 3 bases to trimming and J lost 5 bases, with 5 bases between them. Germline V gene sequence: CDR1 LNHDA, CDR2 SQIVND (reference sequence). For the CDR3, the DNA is TGTGCCAGTAGTATTCAAGATCAGCCCCAGCATTTT. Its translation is CASSIQDQPQHF.

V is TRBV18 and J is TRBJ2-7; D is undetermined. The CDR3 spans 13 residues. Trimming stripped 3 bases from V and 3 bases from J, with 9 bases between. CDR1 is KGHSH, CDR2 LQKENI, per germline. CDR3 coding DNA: TGTGCCAGCTCACCCCAAGGAGTCTACGAGCAGTACTTC. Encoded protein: CASSPQGVYEQYF.

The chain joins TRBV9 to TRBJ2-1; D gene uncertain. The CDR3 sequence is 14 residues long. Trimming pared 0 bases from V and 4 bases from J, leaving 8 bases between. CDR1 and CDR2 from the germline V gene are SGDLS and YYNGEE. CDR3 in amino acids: CASSVGPNYNEQFF. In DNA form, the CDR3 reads TGTGCCAGCAGCGTAGGACCTAATTACAATGAGCAGTTCTTC.

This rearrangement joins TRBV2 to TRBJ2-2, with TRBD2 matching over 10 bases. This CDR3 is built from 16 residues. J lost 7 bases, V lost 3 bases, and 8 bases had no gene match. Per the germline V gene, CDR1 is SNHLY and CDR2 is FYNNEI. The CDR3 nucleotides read TGTGCCAGCAGTGAGGAGCTAGCGGGAGTAAGCGGGGAGCTGTTTTTT. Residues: CASSEELAGVSGELFF.